Shown below are 21 T cell receptor beta chains from a single sample sequenced in a study of CD8 T cells in Susac syndrome. RNA was extracted with the RNeasy kit, and a quantity of 0.5 to 1 ug was reverse transcribed using random hexamers. TCRdb independently ran MiXCR on the immunoSEQ multiplex PCR reads; one entry per CDR3 protein. The sample lists 200,000 or so distinct CDR3 sequences, about 95% occurring once. What was sequenced was CD4+ T cells from PBMCs. These TCRs come from a human donor with multiple sclerosis.

The chain couples TRBV3-1 to TRBJ1-6; 11 bases map to TRBD1. This CDR3 has 16 residues. Germline CDR1 reads LGHDT; CDR2 reads YNNKEL (reference sequence). The V and J ends lost 3 bases and 10 bases, in that order; junction bases with no gene match: 8. The CDR3 DNA sequence: TGTGCCAGCAGCCAGTCTTGGGGACAGGGGGAATCACCCCTCCACTTT. The encoded protein is CASSQSWGQGESPLHF.

This clonotype came up once. The chain uses TRBV30 and TRBJ2-1; 11 bases are shared with TRBD1. Germline CDR1 is GTSNPN and CDR2 is SVGIG (reference sequence). Trimming cost V 3 bases and J 7 bases; bases outside gene matches: 5. The CDR3 consists of 14 residues. This chain's CDR3 is CAWRAGTGGNEQFF. The DNA of the CDR3 is TGTGCCTGGAGGGCCGGGACAGGGGGAAATGAGCAGTTCTTC.

This clonotype has just a few counts. The gene calls are TRBV12-3 or TRBV12-4 and TRBJ1-6; D unclear. Trimming pared 3 bases from V and 0 bases from J, leaving 3 bases between. This CDR3 is 14 amino acids long. The CDR3 DNA sequence: TGTGCCAGCAGTTTGGGCTCCTATAATTCACCCCTCCACTTT. This gives the protein CASSLGSYNSPLHF.

The gene calls are TRBV7-3 and TRBJ2-5, with unresolved D. The CDR3 consists of 13 residues. V lost 5 bases and J 3 bases, leaving 10 bases between the germline ends. The germline gives CDR1 SGHTA, CDR2 FQGTGA. The CDR3 loop is CASSLDGEETQYF. The CDR3 DNA follows: TGTGCCAGCAGCCTCGACGGAGAAGAGACCCAGTACTTC.

Concerning this clonotype: This may be a read error, as it is one base from a much larger clone. V is TRBV3-1 and J is TRBJ2-3; D is unresolved. Germline CDR1 is LGHDT and CDR2 is YNNKEL (reference sequence). The length of the CDR3 is 11 residues. V lost 5 bases and J 5 bases, leaving 5 bases between the germline ends. CDR3 DNA sequence: TGTGCCAGCAGCTGGGGAGATACGCAGTATTTT. This gives the protein CASSWGDTQYF.

Regarding this clonotype: Relative to the germline gene, one junction end is altered; a read error may explain this. V gene TRBV11-2 combines with J gene TRBJ2-1; D not resolved. In germline, CDR1 is SGHAT, CDR2 FQNNGV. The CDR3 totals 11 residues. CDR3 in amino acids: CASSSTLQPVF. DNA of the CDR3: TGTGCCAGCAGCTCGACGCTACAGCCCGTCTTC. Variable domain in full (rest from reference TRBV11-2 and TRBJ2-1): EAGVAQSPRYKIIEKRQSVAFWCNPISGHATLYWYQQILGQGPKLLIQFQNNGVVDDSQLPKDRFSAERLKGVDSTLKIQPAKLEDSAVYLCASSSTLQPVFGPGTRLTVL.

The chain links TRBV24-1 to TRBJ1-2; perhaps TRBD1 as D (5 bases). Between the trimmed V and J ends, which lost 9 bases and 4 bases, there was a span of 11 bases. Germline V gives CDR1 KGHDR, CDR2 SFDVKD. The CDR3 totals 12 residues. DNA for the CDR3: TGTGCCACCGCCGGGGGGGGCTATGGCTACACCTTC. Protein product: CATAGGGYGYTF.

The rearrangement links TRBV12-3 or TRBV12-4 to TRBJ1-1; possible D gene TRBD1, 5 bases. Trimming took 7 bases from V and 4 from J, leaving 10 bases between them. There are 12 residues in the CDR3. The CDR3 region has the DNA TGTGCCAGCATCGGCGGGGGCACTGAAGCTTTCTTT. Protein product: CASIGGGTEAFF.

This rearrangement joins TRBV15 to TRBJ2-7; D might be TRBD1 (5 bases). The germline CDR1 and CDR2 sequences are LNHNV and YYDKDF (reference sequence). The germline V and J ends were trimmed by 0 bases and 4 bases, with 13 bases remaining between them. The CDR3 covers 15 residues. The CDR3 nucleotides are TGTGCCACCAGCAGAGATCGGGCAGGGCCATACGAGCAGTACTTC. Translated: CATSRDRAGPYEQYF.

The J gene is TRBJ1-1, the V gene TRBV29-1, with D possibly TRBD1 on 6 matching bases. This CDR3 is built from 13 residues. V shed 6 bases and J shed 0 bases, with 11 bases lying between them. Per germline, CDR1 SQVTM and CDR2 ANQGSEA. The CDR3 loop is CSVKDRVNTEAFF. The CDR3, as DNA: TGCAGCGTAAAGGACAGAGTGAACACTGAAGCTTTCTTT.

The chain has TRBV3-1 and TRBJ2-5; TRBD2 aligns across 12 bases. Germline CDR1 LGHDT, CDR2 YNNKEL (reference sequence). The V segment lost 1 base and the J segment 1 base; nucleotides outside the gene matches: 4. The CDR3 runs to 17 residues. The CDR3 DNA sequence: TGTGCCAGCAGCCAAGGGGGACTAGCGGGCATCCAAGAGACCCAGTACTTC. This codes for CASSQGGLAGIQETQYF.

V gene TRBV9 combines with J gene TRBJ2-2; 10 bases are shared with TRBD2. This CDR3 contains 15 residues. Germline trimming cut 2 bases from V and 6 bases from J; bases unmatched to any gene: 4. Germline CDR1 SGDLS, CDR2 YYNGEE. CDR3 sequence: CASSVASGGSGELFF. DNA of the CDR3: TGTGCCAGCAGCGTTGCTAGCGGGGGATCCGGGGAGCTGTTTTTT.

The chain recombines TRBV6-6 with TRBJ1-2; no clear D gene. Germline V gene data show CDR1 as MNHNY and CDR2 as SVGAGI (reference sequence). The CDR3 totals 16 residues. Trimming pared 2 bases from V and 0 bases from J, leaving 13 bases between. This CDR3 is CASSYLRPNTNYGYTF. CDR3 sequence (DNA): TGTGCCAGCAGTTACCTCCGGCCGAACACTAACTATGGCTACACCTTC.

The V and J genes are TRBV29-1 and TRBJ1-5; D possibly corresponds to TRBD1 (5 bases). Trimming stripped 4 bases from V and 3 bases from J, with 19 bases between. From germline, CDR1 is SQVTM and CDR2 ANQGSEA. The CDR3 contains 16 residues. The CDR3 DNA follows: TGCAGCGTTGTGTTCCGGGCGGGGCTCCCCAATCAGCCCCAGCATTTT. Amino acid sequence: CSVVFRAGLPNQPQHF. Full variable domain (outside the CDR3, taken from reference TRBV29-1 and TRBJ1-5): SAVISQKPSRDICQRGTSLTIQCQVDSQVTMMFWYRQQPGQSLTLIATANQGSEATYESGFVIDKFPISRPNLTFSTLTVSNMSPEDSSIYLCSVVFRAGLPNQPQHFGDGTRLSIL.

V and J are TRBV30 and TRBJ1-1; no reliable D call. The CDR3 is 14 residues long. V dropped 4 bases and J dropped 4 bases, with 16 bases sitting between them. Per the germline V gene, CDR1 is GTSNPN and CDR2 is SVGIG (reference sequence). The DNA of the CDR3 is TGTGCCTGGAATCAGGCCGGTGCCCCCACTGAAGCTTTCTTT. Protein: CAWNQAGAPTEAFF. Drawing the rest from reference TRBV30 and TRBJ1-1, the complete variable domain is SQTIHQWPATLVQPVGSPLSLECTVEGTSNPNLYWYRQAAGRGLQLLFYSVGIGQISSEVPQNLSASRPQDRQFILSSKKLLLSDSGFYLCAWNQAGAPTEAFFGQGTRLTVV.

V is TRBV3-1 and J is TRBJ1-5; D gene ambiguous. V lost 0 bases to trimming and J lost 6 bases, with 6 bases between them. The CDR3 extends over 13 amino acids. Per germline, CDR1 LGHDT and CDR2 YNNKEL (reference sequence). CDR3 region: CASSQDMGQPQHF. The DNA of the CDR3 is TGTGCCAGCAGCCAAGATATGGGTCAGCCCCAGCATTTT.

The J gene is TRBJ2-1, the V gene TRBV5-1, with D unclear. Germline CDR1 SGHRS, CDR2 YFSETQ. The V and J ends lost 0 bases and 15 bases respectively, with 13 bases between them. This CDR3 has 12 residues. The CDR3 nucleotides are TGCGCCAGCAGCTTGGAGTCGGTAGGGCGGTTCTTC. Amino acid sequence: CASSLESVGRFF. The full variable domain, completed using reference TRBV5-1 and TRBJ2-1, is KAGVTQTPRYLIKTRGQQVTLSCSPISGHRSVSWYQQTPGQGLQFLFEYFSETQRNKGNFPGRFSGRQFSNSRSEMNVSTLELGDSALYLCASSLESVGRFFGPGTRLTVL.

The gene calls are TRBV9 and TRBJ2-4, with D maybe TRBD2 (6 bases). CDR3 length equals 13 residues. The germline CDR1 and CDR2 sequences are SGDLS and YYNGEE. With 0 bases removed from V and 8 bases from J, the gap between germline ends came to 9 bases. The CDR3 protein is CASSVDGGYIQYF. For the CDR3, the DNA is TGTGCCAGCAGCGTAGACGGGGGTTACATTCAGTACTTC.

CDR3 loop: CASSTQPSGETQYF. DNA for the CDR3: TGTGCCAGTAGTACACAGCCTTCTGGGGAGACCCAGTACTTC. The chain couples TRBV19 to TRBJ2-5; D remains unclear. V lost 4 bases and J lost 5, with 14 bases in between. The CDR3 is made up of 14 amino acids. The germline V gene encodes CDR1 LNHDA and CDR2 SQIVND (reference sequence).

This clonotype has just one count. The CDR3 region is CASRQGPGSGYTF. Here the CDR3 DNA reads TGTGCCAGCAGACAGGGGCCCGGGAGTGGCTACACCTTC. The V and J genes are TRBV12-3 or TRBV12-4 and TRBJ1-2, with 7 bases identical to TRBD1. V lost 6 bases to trimming and J lost 7 bases; unmatched junction nucleotides: 8. CDR3 length equals 13 residues.

The gene calls are TRBV6-4 and TRBJ2-1; D is unclear. The CDR3 is 15 amino acids. Germline V gives CDR1 MRHNA, CDR2 SNTAGT. Trimming removed 5 bases from V and 0 bases from J, with 11 bases in between. CDR3 nucleotide sequence: TGTGCCAGCAGTCTCGATGGATTCTCCTACAATGAGCAGTTCTTC. It translates to CASSLDGFSYNEQFF.